The rows below give T cell receptor beta chains drawn from one sample of a study of OX40 agonist ivuxolimab in advanced cancers. Some clones are missing from TCRdb's copy, which holds only in-frame ones; the method was immunoSEQ multiplex PCR. The sample holds tens of thousands of clones, about nine tenths seen once. The sequenced sample was CD4+ or CD8+ T cells sorted from blood, obtained in a trial of the OX40 agonist ivuxolimab. Receptor source: an adult with an advanced solid tumor such as melanoma, head and neck, liver or kidney cancer. Both conserved end residues are part of each CDR3. The D gene is left open where the match is weak. Some rows have no size entry. The others give once, few or many, or a class for an expanded clone.

>TRBV10-3|TRBJ2-7|NA|TRBD1
TGTGCCATCAGTGAGTCGATGGACAGGAACTCCTACGAGCAGTACTTC
CAISESMDRNSYEQYF
>TRBV19|TRBJ2-2|NA|NA
TGTGCCAGTAGCCCGGACTCATACACCGGGGAGCTGTTTTTT
CASSPDSYTGELFF
>TRBV5-1|TRBJ2-6|NA|NA
TGCGCCAGCAGCTTGGAGGCAGGGACGGGTGGGGCCAACGTCCTGACTTTC
CASSLEAGTGGANVLTF
>TRBV27|TRBJ2-4|NA|NA
TGTGCCAGCAGTGCAGGGGAGATAGCCAAAAACATTCAGTACTTC
CASSAGEIAKNIQYF
>TRBV30|TRBJ1-2|NA|NA
TGTGCCTGGAACACAGGGAACTATGGCTACACCTTC
CAWNTGNYGYTF
>TRBV2|TRBJ1-3|NA|NA
TGTGCCAGCAGTTGGACAGAGACGGGAAACACCATATATTTT
CASSWTETGNTIYF
>TRBV28|TRBJ1-3|NA|TRBD1
TGTGCCAGCAGGCCAGCCTCGGACAGGCGGGTTGGAAACACCATATATTTT
CASRPASDRRVGNTIYF
>TRBV28|TRBJ2-3|NA|TRBD1
TGTGCCAGCAGTTCACCGGGACAGGGAAGCACAGATACGCAGTATTTT
CASSSPGQGSTDTQYF
>TRBV2|TRBJ1-2|NA|NA
TGTGCCAGCAGTGTGGGGGGCTATGGCTACACCTTC
CASSVGGYGYTF
>TRBV2|TRBJ2-3|NA|NA
TGTGCCAGCAGTCTCCTCCTGAATACGCAGTATTTT
CASSLLLNTQYF
>TRBV5-4|TRBJ2-1|NA|TRBD2
TGTGCCAGCAGCTTGGCAATAGCGGGACTGGGTGATGAGCAGTTCTTC
CASSLAIAGLGDEQFF
>TRBV6-6|TRBJ1-2|NA|TRBD1
TGTGCCAGCAGTTACTCAAGGACAGGGGATTATGGCTACACCTTC
CASSYSRTGDYGYTF
>TRBV11-2|TRBJ1-1|NA|TRBD1
TGTGCCAGCAGCCGAGGTGGACAGGGTTCTAACACTGAAGCTTTCTTT
CASSRGGQGSNTEAFF
>TRBV18|TRBJ2-2|NA|NA
TGTGCCAGCTCGCCAAGTTGGCTACCTTCAGACACCGGGGAGCTGTTTTTT
CASSPSWLPSDTGELFF
>TRBV7-6|TRBJ2-2|NA|NA
TGTGCCAGCGCTGGTCGGACCGGGGAGCTGTTTTTT
CASAGRTGELFF
>TRBV10-1|TRBJ2-2|NA|NA
TGCGCCAGCAGTGAGACGCGGGGGCCAGGCACCGGGGAGCTGTTTTTT
CASSETRGPGTGELFF
>TRBV7-3|TRBJ2-5|once|TRBD1
TGTGCCAGCAGCTTAAGCAGGGGGGAGACCCAGTACTTC
CASSLSRGETQYF
>TRBV23-1|TRBJ1-5|NA|NA
TGCGCCAGCAGTCAATCGAAAGGACCGAAAACCGGCAATCAGCCCCAGCATTTT
CASSQSKGPKTGNQPQHF
>TRBV28|TRBJ2-7|NA|NA
TGTGCCAGCAGTTCGACAGACCTCAGCTCCTACGAGCAGTACTTC
CASSSTDLSSYEQYF
>TRBV18|TRBJ1-1|NA|TRBD1
TGTGCCAGCTCACTATCGTCAGGGACAGTCACTGAAGCTTTCTTT
CASSLSSGTVTEAFF
>TRBV7-8|TRBJ2-3|NA|NA
TGTGCCAGCAACTCATTGGAGGGGGGGCCGGGGGACACAGATACGCAGTATTTT
CASNSLEGGPGDTDTQYF
>TRBV11-2|TRBJ2-1|NA|TRBD2
TGTGCCAGCAGCTTAGTAGGTAGCGGGCTTTACAATGAGCAGTTCTTC
CASSLVGSGLYNEQFF
>TRBV7-7|TRBJ2-5|NA|NA
TGTGCTAGCAGCGTGGGCAGGGTGGAGGAGACCCAGTACTTC
CASSVGRVEETQYF
>TRBV30|TRBJ2-1|few|TRBD2
TGTGCCTGGAGTACGAGCGGGGGGCTCCCTTACAATGAGCAGTTCTTC
CAWSTSGGLPYNEQFF
>TRBV11-2|TRBJ2-7|NA|NA
TGTGCCAGCAGCTTACCGGGCCCTACGGGAGAGCAGTACTTC
CASSLPGPTGEQYF
>TRBV7-2|TRBJ2-5|once|TRBD2
TGTGCCAGCAGCTTAGTGACTAGCGGGGGGGCCGGGGAGACCCAGTACTTC
CASSLVTSGGAGETQYF
>TRBV30|TRBJ1-3|NA|NA
TGTGCCTGGAGAGTCTCGGGGGCCCATTCTGGAAACACCATATATTTT
CAWRVSGAHSGNTIYF
>TRBV30|TRBJ2-1|NA|TRBD1
TGTGCCTCAGCCCGGACAGGGTCTCACAATGAGCAGTTCTTC
CASARTGSHNEQFF